The TCR beta chain under discussion was sequenced for a study of PD-1 blockade in classical Hodgkin lymphoma (dated by TCRdb to the early 2020s). For the wider study: Nivolumab dosing was 3 mg/kg intravenously every 2 weeks, continuing until either disease progression or unacceptable toxicity. The study used CyTOF and TCR beta sequencing to define a peripheral blood immune signature of response to PD-1 blockade in classical Hodgkin lymphoma.

Notes on this clone: No antigen is known for it. Per-nucleotide qualities are absent, and no much larger clonotype sits a single base away.

The Qiagen DNeasy kit was used to extract genomic DNA from unsorted PBMCs and from the negatively selected CD4+ and CD8+ fractions. Amplification of TCR beta CDR3 regions was done by immunoSEQ multiplex PCR with primers that anneal to V and J segments. Amplification bias was minimized using a synthetic immune receptor repertoire, and residual bias was removed computationally after sequencing. The source study handled its data this way. Custom Python scripts were used to quantify repertoire diversity as the Shannon entropy index. Unsorted, CD4+ and CD8+ repertoires were examined separately, except in combined analyses, for which CD4+ and CD8+ sequences were merged in silico. Clonal expansion was defined as at least a 2-fold frequency increase after treatment relative to C1D1, with a pseudocount of 0.5 for undetected baseline clones. Singleton clones were defined as clones with 0 or 1 copy at C1D1, and non-singleton clones were defined as clones with 2 or more copies. Clones expanded in unsorted samples were labelled as CD4+, CD8+ or unknown by matching protein sequences in sorted samples from the same patient. Wilcoxon tests on paired samples were used to test changes in diversity from C1D1 to C4D1. TCRdb mirrors the immuneACCESS table, restricted to in-frame sequences. Some clones are absent from its copies; in checked studies, under half trace to an unresolved V gene, and the reason for the others is unknown. V, J and clone size are taken as reported in that table, and D and trimming were inferred from the DNA itself. The sample profile shows fewer than 15,000 clones; around 80% of them were found once. The biggest ten clones account for approximately 24% of the sample.

The time point label for this specimen denotes: cycle 1 day 1 (C1D1), immediately before nivolumab initiation. All trial patients had relapsed after autologous stem cell transplantation, with cohorts A, B and C differing in prior brentuximab vedotin exposure. A total of around 60 patients with relapsed/refractory classical Hodgkin lymphoma made up the trial cohort, and each patient's best overall response was complete response, partial response or progressive disease. Trial patients were treated with single-agent nivolumab in the multi-cohort phase II CheckMate 205 trial. An independent review committee assessed best overall response by applying the 2007 International Working Group response criteria. Trial PBMCs were collected just before the start of nivolumab (C1D1) and during therapy at cycle 2 day 1 and cycle 4 day 1. Peripheral blood was collected in 8 mL Vacutainer Cell Preparation Tubes, from which PBMCs were isolated by centrifugation and then cryopreserved.

What the work shows at the level of the full study, not this receptor alone: Baseline TCR diversity was reported as lower in newly diagnosed patients than in healthy donors, and lower still in relapsed/refractory patients. Only a single clinical trial cohort was studied, and what caused the repertoire differences, possibly disease activity or prior therapy, remained undefined. By C4D1, a significant rise was seen in CD4+ TCR diversity but not in CD8+ TCR diversity (p=0.0027 vs p=0.16), and the rise was most apparent among complete responders (p=0.02). Trial patients with a complete response had baseline diversity similar to that of newly diagnosed patients, while partial responders and progressors had significantly lower diversity. Lower diversity was observed in patients in whom nivolumab was started less than 1 year after ASCT, and these patients were excluded from later analyses so that confounding by immune reconstitution would be avoided.

The TCR was taken from a human donor with classical Hodgkin lymphoma. Specimen: peripheral blood mononuclear cells (PBMCs), collected at baseline.

The bases are TGTGCCAGCAGTGAAGCGCACGGGACCTTCAATGAGCAGTTCTTC. Its protein product is CASSEAHGTFNEQFF. Here the chain combines TRBV6-1 and TRBJ2-1, with the D segment possibly TRBD1 or TRBD2, each aligning over 5 bases. The cysteine opens and the phenylalanine closes a CDR3 of 15 amino acids. Just CDR3 DNA is preserved here, 45 bases in frame from base 1. The germline V gene sets CDR1 to MNHNS and CDR2 to SASEGT. The V end loses 0 bases and the J end loses 6 bases, and a stretch of 12 bases separates them.